The clone carrying this TCR beta chain was picked up one time. These data belong to a study of PD-1 blockade in classical Hodgkin lymphoma. Germline V gives CDR1 SGHTA, CDR2 FQGNSA. This CDR3 is 11 amino acids long. With 6 bases removed from V and 12 bases from J, the gap between germline ends came to 12 bases. Assay: immunoSEQ multiplex PCR; the TCRdb copy retains only in-frame clones and omits some. The sample has 7,400 or so clones; approximately 80% are singletons. Time point noted: cycle 4 day 1 (C4D1), after five to seven weeks of nivolumab. With no exception, relapse followed autologous stem cell transplantation in all patients, and brentuximab vedotin exposure varied. After PBMCs were thawed, their CD8+ T cells were isolated by magnetic negative selection.

Sequenced material: CD8+ T cells from blood, taken before the fourth cycle of nivolumab. The clonotype comes from a human donor with classical Hodgkin lymphoma. V usage is TRBV7-2 and J usage is TRBJ2-1, with D hard to call. The CDR3 region has the DNA TGTGCCAGCAGAGACCCGACGGGGCAGTTCTTC. Translation: CASRDPTGQFF.